The 22 T cell receptor beta chains below were found in one sample sequenced in a study of T cell responses to AZD1222 COVID-19 vaccine. TCRdb's copy holds only in-frame clones and misses some; the assay was immunoSEQ multiplex PCR. Among 150,000 to 200,000 clones, 92% were seen once, and the ten largest hold 1% to 1.5%. The starting material was peripheral blood, obtained 28 days after the second AZD1222 dose. These receptors originate from an adult who received the AZD1222 COVID-19 vaccine.

This clone was seen just once. The chain couples TRBV5-1 to TRBJ1-3; TRBD1 is a possible D gene (5 bases). The CDR3 loop spans 15 amino acids. The ends were cut back, 2 bases at V and 2 bases at J, with 11 bases in the middle. CDR1 SGHRS and CDR2 YFSETQ come from the germline V gene. The DNA for the CDR3 is TGCGCCAGCAGCTTTGGACATAGCACTGGAAACACCATATATTTT. Amino acid sequence: CASSFGHSTGNTIYF. Complete variable domain (other parts from reference TRBV5-1 and TRBJ1-3): KAGVTQTPRYLIKTRGQQVTLSCSPISGHRSVSWYQQTPGQGLQFLFEYFSETQRNKGNFPGRFSGRQFSNSRSEMNVSTLELGDSALYLCASSFGHSTGNTIYFGEGSWLTVV.

This clone was recorded only once. The rearrangement joins TRBV28 to TRBJ1-5; weak D call: TRBD1 (5 bases). The CDR3 is 14 amino acids. The germline V and J ends were trimmed by 7 bases and 4 bases, with 14 bases remaining between them. Germline values: CDR1 MDHEN, CDR2 SYDVKM. CDR3: CASKKRQGNQPQHF. DNA for the CDR3: TGTGCCAGCAAAAAGCGGCAGGGAAATCAGCCCCAGCATTTT.

The V and J genes are TRBV19 and TRBJ1-6; unclear D gene. Germline CDR1 and CDR2: LNHDA and SQIVND (reference sequence). CDR3 size: 14 residues. Trimming left V 3 bases short and J 8 bases short, with 11 bases between. The CDR3 is CASSMEGRDSPLHF. DNA of the CDR3: TGTGCCAGTAGTATGGAGGGAAGGGATTCACCCCTCCACTTT.

The rearrangement links TRBV7-9 to TRBJ1-2, with no clear D. Trimming removed 1 base from V and 4 bases from J, with 4 bases in between. Germline V gene data show CDR1 as SEHNR and CDR2 as FQNEAQ (reference sequence). The CDR3 has 12 residues. In nucleotides, the CDR3 is TGTGCCAGCAGCTTAGATCCCTATGGCTACACCTTC. It translates to CASSLDPYGYTF. The complete variable domain, with remaining parts taken from reference TRBV7-9 and TRBJ1-2, reads DTGVSQNPRHKITKRGQNVTFRCDPISEHNRLYWYRQTLGQGPEFLTYFQNEAQLEKSRLLSDRFSAERPKGSFSTLEIQRTEQGDSAMYLCASSLDPYGYTFGSGTRLTVV.

V is TRBV30 and J is TRBJ1-2, with TRBD1 matching 8 bases. Germline CDR1 and CDR2: GTSNPN and SVGIG (reference sequence). The J segment lost 7 bases and the V segment lost 7 bases, leaving 2 bases of the junction unmatched. The CDR3 runs to 10 residues. CDR3 bases: TGTGCCTTGGACAGGGCTGGCTACACCTTC. As protein: CALDRAGYTF.

Turning to this clone: Other DNA sequences in this sample translate to the same CDR3. The V and J genes are TRBV7-2 and TRBJ1-5; maybe TRBD1 (5 bases). The germline V gene encodes CDR1 SGHTA and CDR2 FQGNSA. This CDR3 region has 15 residues. Deletions cut 0 bases from V and 0 bases from J, with 6 bases between. The CDR3 sequence is CASSLAGDSNQPQHF. In DNA, the CDR3 is TGTGCCAGCAGCTTAGCAGGGGATAGCAATCAGCCCCAGCATTTT.

The rearrangement uses TRBV7-2 and TRBJ2-1, with D perhaps TRBD2 (7 bases). V was clipped by 3 bases and J by 5 bases, with 14 bases between them. CDR1 and CDR2 (germline): SGHTA, FQGNSA. The CDR3 is made up of 15 amino acids. The CDR3 sequence is CASSLGGGIHNEQFF. In DNA, the CDR3 is TGTGCCAGCAGCTTGGGCGGGGGCATACACAATGAGCAGTTCTTC.

The chain combines TRBV12-3 or TRBV12-4 with TRBJ1-1; unclear D gene. With 6 bases removed from V and 5 bases from J, the gap between germline ends came to 10 bases. This CDR3 comprises 12 residues. The CDR3 spells CASRSGETEAFF. CDR3 coding DNA: TGTGCCAGCAGGTCCGGGGAGACTGAAGCTTTCTTT.

The chain joins TRBV7-9 to TRBJ1-2; 7 nucleotides match TRBD1. There are 14 residues in the CDR3. Germline CDR1 reads SEHNR; CDR2 reads FQNEAQ (reference sequence). Losses at the gene ends were 3 bases for V and 4 bases for J; bases not matched to a gene: 5. CDR3 sequence reads: CASSFDREPYGYTF. CDR3 in DNA: TGTGCCAGCAGCTTTGACAGGGAGCCCTATGGCTACACCTTC.

J is TRBJ2-5 and V is TRBV6-1; 9 nucleotides align to TRBD2. The trim removed 2 bases at V and 5 bases at J, leaving 12 bases unmatched. The CDR3 has 17 residues. From germline, CDR1 is MNHNS and CDR2 SASEGT. For the CDR3, the DNA is TGTGCCAGCAGTGAATGGATTAGCGGGAGCTCCGGGGAGACCCAGTACTTC. Translation gives CASSEWISGSSGETQYF.

J is TRBJ2-7 and V is TRBV7-8; D ambiguous. CDR3 length: 15 residues. Looked up from germline, CDR1 is SGHVS and CDR2 is FQNEAQ. Trimming pared 5 bases from V and 6 bases from J, leaving 20 bases between. CDR3 sequence (DNA): TGTGCCAGCAGCGCCACCATGGGATCCGGTAGCGAGCAGTACTTC. Its translation is CASSATMGSGSEQYF.

The chain uses TRBV5-5 and TRBJ1-5; perhaps TRBD1 as D (5 bases). Trimming removed 0 bases from V and 1 base from J, with 8 bases in between. CDR1 is SGHKS, CDR2 YYEKEE, per germline (reference sequence). The CDR3 totals 15 residues. In DNA form, the CDR3 reads TGTGCCAGCAGCTTGGGAGGGGAGAGCAATCAGCCCCAGCATTTT. Translated: CASSLGGESNQPQHF.

The V gene is TRBV11-2, the J gene TRBJ1-1, with D uncertain. Germline V gene data show CDR1 as SGHAT and CDR2 as FQNNGV. V was shortened by 7 bases and J by 6 bases, with 12 bases between the two germline ends. The length of the CDR3 is 12 residues. The CDR3 is CASIGKGPEAFF. CDR3 nucleotide sequence: TGTGCCAGCATAGGGAAGGGCCCTGAAGCTTTCTTT. The whole variable domain, filled in from reference TRBV11-2 and TRBJ1-1, reads EAGVAQSPRYKIIEKRQSVAFWCNPISGHATLYWYQQILGQGPKLLIQFQNNGVVDDSQLPKDRFSAERLKGVDSTLKIQPAKLEDSAVYLCASIGKGPEAFFGQGTRLTVV.

The chain employs TRBV28 and TRBJ1-1, with no clear D. V was cut by 6 bases and J by 5 bases, with 10 bases left in between. The CDR3 has 12 residues. The germline gives CDR1 MDHEN, CDR2 SYDVKM. The CDR3 DNA reads TGTGCCAGCAGCACTAGCCGGACTGAAGCTTTCTTT. Its translation: CASSTSRTEAFF. The full variable domain, completed using reference TRBV28 and TRBJ1-1, is DVKVTQSSRYLVKRTGEKVFLECVQDMDHENMFWYRQDPGLGLRLIYFSYDVKMKEKGDIPEGYSVSREKKERFSLILESASTNQTSMYLCASSTSRTEAFFGQGTRLTVV.

V is TRBV27 and J is TRBJ2-2, with D unresolved. The CDR3 loop spans 16 amino acids. V lost 6 bases and J 5 bases, leaving 19 bases between the germline ends. Germline V CDR1 and CDR2: MNHEY, SMNVEV (reference sequence). This CDR3 is CASRVLSADSTGELFF. DNA of the CDR3: TGTGCCAGCAGGGTACTGAGCGCTGACTCTACCGGGGAGCTGTTTTTT.

The chain has TRBV6-5 and TRBJ1-4; D not certain. Per germline, CDR1 MNHEY and CDR2 SVGAGI. The germline V and J ends were trimmed by 9 bases and 0 bases, with 14 bases remaining between them. This CDR3 spans 15 amino acids. CDR3 DNA sequence: TGTGCCAGTCGGCCCTCCCCTGCAACTAATGAAAAACTGTTTTTT. It is translated as CASRPSPATNEKLFF.

The chain couples TRBV6-5 to TRBJ2-5; D is unresolved. The CDR3 sequence is 11 residues long. The germline V gene encodes CDR1 MNHEY and CDR2 SVGAGI. The V gene lost 6 bases and the J gene lost 4 bases, with 6 bases spanning the gap. The CDR3 DNA is TGTGCCAGCAGATCGGGAGAGACCCAGTACTTC. Translating gives CASRSGETQYF.

This chain links TRBV7-8 with TRBJ1-2, with D hard to call. The CDR3 is 14 amino acids. Per germline, CDR1 SGHVS and CDR2 FQNEAQ. Trimming stripped 5 bases from V and 8 bases from J, with 18 bases between. DNA for the CDR3: TGTGCCAGCAGCCCACCTTTCCAAGCAGAAGGCTACACCTTC. Amino acid sequence: CASSPPFQAEGYTF. Looking up the rest from reference TRBV7-8 and TRBJ1-2 gives the full variable domain: GAGVSQSPRYKVAKRGQDVALRCDPISGHVSLFWYQQALGQGPEFLTYFQNEAQLDKSGLPSDRFFAERPEGSVSTLKIQRTQQEDSAVYLCASSPPFQAEGYTFGSGTRLTVV.

This clone has a handful of counts. The V gene is TRBV18, the J gene TRBJ1-1; tentative D call: TRBD1 (6 bases). There are 15 residues in the CDR3. The germline CDR1 and CDR2 sequences are KGHSH and LQKENI. V dropped 3 bases and J dropped 1 base, with 12 bases sitting between them. The CDR3: CASSPGGQKNTEAFF. CDR3 in DNA: TGTGCCAGCTCACCTGGGGGGCAGAAGAACACTGAAGCTTTCTTT.

This chain uses TRBV30 with TRBJ2-7; 10 positions agree with TRBD1. The CDR3 loop spans 14 amino acids. Germline V CDR1 and CDR2: GTSNPN, SVGIG (reference sequence). V lost 2 bases, J lost 3 bases, and 4 bases stayed unmatched. As DNA, the CDR3 is TGTGCCTGGAGTCCGGGACAGGGGATCTACGAGCAGTACTTC. Protein product: CAWSPGQGIYEQYF.

The chain uses TRBV9 and TRBJ1-1; the D gene is possibly TRBD1 (6 bases). This CDR3 comprises 14 residues. CDR1 is SGDLS and CDR2 is YYNGEE in the germline V gene. Trimming left V 4 bases short and J 4 bases short, with 14 bases between. The CDR3, as DNA: TGTGCCAGCAGCCCAACGGGGGCTCCCACTGAAGCTTTCTTT. This codes for CASSPTGAPTEAFF.

The J gene is TRBJ1-2, the V gene TRBV2, with 7 bases matching TRBD1. Losses at the gene ends were 7 bases for V and 4 bases for J; bases not matched to a gene: 6. CDR1 SNHLY and CDR2 FYNNEI come from the germline V gene. This CDR3 comprises 13 residues. This CDR3 reads CASNRQGTYGYTF. CDR3 DNA: TGTGCCAGCAATAGACAGGGTACCTATGGCTACACCTTC. The complete variable domain, with remaining parts taken from reference TRBV2 and TRBJ1-2, reads EPEVTQTPSHQVTQMGQEVILRCVPISNHLYFYWYRQILGQKVEFLVSFYNNEISEKSEIFDDQFSVERPDGSNFTLKIRSTKLEDSAMYFCASNRQGTYGYTFGSGTRLTVV.